This TCR beta chain was sequenced in a study of cytomegalovirus exposure and HLA in healthy donors. This CDR3 has 13 residues. Germline loops: CDR1 MNHNY, CDR2 SVGAGI (reference sequence). V lost 2 bases and J 4 bases, leaving 9 bases between the germline ends. A multiplex PCR was run with 60 Vbeta primers and 13 Jbeta primers. Clones were read by immunoSEQ multiplex PCR, and TCRdb kept only the in-frame ones, dropping some. This sample's table has roughly 120,000 clones. The sequence was obtained from a man aged 18 to 35 in good health and CMV-seronegative. This rearrangement joins TRBV6-6 to TRBJ2-7; the D gene is possibly TRBD2 (7 bases). The sequenced sample was PBMCs. CDR3 coding DNA: TGTGCCAGCAGTTACCGGGGGGCGTACGAGCAGTACTTC. Protein sequence: CASSYRGAYEQYF.